This T cell receptor (beta chain) came from a study of T cell responses to AZD1222 COVID-19 vaccine. Findings of the study overall: Spike-specific TCR breadth and depth were elevated following two AZD1222 doses. There were vaccine-associated CD4 TCRs across spike, dominant at 160-218 and 743-854. Reportedly, close to half of spike-specific TCRs are directed against unmutated variant regions.

Method: immunoSEQ multiplex PCR; TCRdb's copy keeps in-frame clones and lacks some. Of roughly 100,000 clones listed, nearly 90% are singletons. Comment on this clone: Its specificity is unknown.

Looked up from germline, CDR1 is LNHDA and CDR2 is SQIVND (reference sequence). Trimming shortened V by 4 bases and J by 0 bases, and 16 bases separated the two germline ends. The CDR3 is 17 amino acids. This material consisted of peripheral blood, taken 28 days after the second AZD1222 dose. The chain combines TRBV19 with TRBJ2-1, with D possibly being TRBD1 (5 bases). This TCR came from an adult who received the AZD1222 COVID-19 vaccine. The CDR3 DNA reads TGTGCCAGTAGTACCCAGGGTGTCGGAAGCTCCTACAATGAGCAGTTCTTC. Its translation: CASSTQGVGSSYNEQFF. Filled out from reference TRBV19 and TRBJ2-1, the complete variable domain reads DGGITQSPKYLFRKEGQNVTLSCEQNLNHDAMYWYRQDPGQGLRLIYYSQIVNDFQKGDIAEGYSVSREKKESFPLTVTSAQKNPTAFYLCASSTQGVGSSYNEQFFGPGTRLTVL.